Below are 4 T cell receptor beta chains sequenced from a single sample in a study of beta chain features in type 1 diabetes. Study-level results: Type 1 diabetes patients showed a moderate but significant shortening of TCRB CDR3s in all four CD4+ subsets.

Antigen specificity for these receptors is unknown. The isolated RNA, all of it, was reverse transcribed, so expressed TCRB transcripts were what got sequenced. Profiled with immunoSEQ multiplex PCR; TCRdb holds only in-frame clones, not every one. Counted here are just under 150,000 clones, about 13% occurring once; the ten biggest clones make up about 1.3%. The sequenced sample consisted of central memory CD4+ T cells from blood. Receptors originate from a man aged 18 to 29 with type 1 diabetes.

In its sample, this clone was seen a few times. This chain connects TRBV29-1 to TRBJ2-7, with 8 bases lining up with TRBD1. The CDR3 is 15 residues long. Germline lookup yields CDR1 SQVTM and CDR2 ANQGSEA. Trimming removed 3 bases from V and 3 bases from J; junction bases left unmatched: 10. The CDR3 sequence: CSVDIPGQGFYEQYF. CDR3 DNA sequence: TGCAGCGTTGATATCCCAGGACAGGGATTCTACGAGCAGTACTTC.

This clone has a handful of counts. J is TRBJ2-5 and V is TRBV5-1; weak D call: TRBD1 (5 bases). Looked up from germline, CDR1 is SGHRS and CDR2 is YFSETQ. The CDR3 loop spans 17 amino acids. Trimming took off 2 bases at V and 0 bases at J, with 17 bases between the two ends. The CDR3 loop reads CASSFVSFTGYQETQYF. In DNA form, the CDR3 reads TGCGCCAGCAGCTTCGTGTCTTTTACAGGCTACCAAGAGACCCAGTACTTC.

This clone was detected a few times. The chain carries TRBV6-5 and TRBJ1-2; D perhaps matches TRBD1 (5 bases). CDR3 length: 15 residues. Germline CDR1 reads MNHEY; CDR2 reads SVGAGI. Trimming pared 6 bases from V and 4 bases from J, leaving 18 bases between. CDR3 in amino acids: CASSPLRTGPYGYTF. The CDR3 nucleotides are TGTGCCAGCAGCCCGCTCCGTACAGGACCCTATGGCTACACCTTC.

As for this clone: A much larger clone sits a single nucleotide away, making a read error possible. The chain is built from TRBV28 and TRBJ1-1; D is uncertain. V lost 3 bases and J 1 base, leaving 3 bases between the germline ends. The CDR3 totals 12 residues. The germline V gene has CDR1 MDHEN and CDR2 SYDVKM. CDR3 nucleotides: TGTGCCAGCAGTTTGGCGAACACTGAAGCTTTCTTT. Translating gives CASSLANTEAFF. Full variable domain (missing parts from reference TRBV28 and TRBJ1-1): DVKVTQSSRYLVKRTGEKVFLECVQDMDHENMFWYRQDPGLGLRLIYFSYDVKMKEKGDIPEGYSVSREKKERFSLILESASTNQTSMYLCASSLANTEAFFGQGTRLTVV.